This T cell receptor (beta chain) was documented in a study of cytomegalovirus exposure and HLA in healthy donors. The germline gives CDR1 MNHEY, CDR2 SVGAGI. V was clipped by 9 bases and J by 0 bases, with 11 bases between them. The CDR3 consists of 14 residues. Amplification used 60 Vbeta primers and 13 Jbeta primers. The method was immunoSEQ multiplex PCR; TCRdb's version includes in-frame clones alone and lacks a portion of them. The sample records approximately 130,000 clones, 75% to 90% being singletons. This TCR was sampled from a woman younger than 45 in good health and CMV-seropositive. Sequences were obtained from PBMCs. J is TRBJ2-2 and V is TRBV6-5; the D gene is possibly TRBD1 (5 bases). This CDR3 reads CASKGQPNTGELFF. DNA for the CDR3: TGTGCCAGTAAGGGGCAGCCGAACACCGGGGAGCTGTTTTTT.